A single sample is the source of the 15 T cell receptor beta chains below, sequenced in a study of T cell changes during pregnancy in multiple sclerosis. The assay was immunoSEQ multiplex PCR, and TCRdb's table has in-frame clones only and misses some. The sample has about 50,000 clones; around 90% are singletons. The material was CD4+ T cells from peripheral blood mononuclear cells, obtained in the second trimester of pregnancy. All receptors come from a female donor with multiple sclerosis, enrolled in a pregnancy study.

This chain connects TRBV6-5 to TRBJ1-1; D may be TRBD1 (5 bases). The length of the CDR3 is 14 residues. Trimming removed 10 bases from V and 1 base from J, with 16 bases in between. The V gene's germline CDR1 is MNHEY and CDR2 SVGAGI. The CDR3 DNA is TGTGCCACAGCAACAGGCCCTTGGAACACTGAAGCTTTCTTT. This codes for CATATGPWNTEAFF.

The chain is built from TRBV5-6 and TRBJ2-7, with 7 positions matching TRBD1. Germline V CDR1 and CDR2: SGHDT, YYEEEE. Unmatched junction bases numbered 6, after V lost 6 bases and J lost 0 bases. The CDR3 runs to 14 residues. The CDR3 DNA is TGTGCCAGCATACTCAGGGGGATCTCCTACGAGCAGTACTTC. Its translation is CASILRGISYEQYF.

The V call is TRBV25-1, the J call TRBJ2-3, with TRBD2 matching 10 bases. The CDR3 extends over 16 amino acids. J gave up 1 base and V 4 bases, and 5 bases lay outside the gene matches. Germline V lookup: CDR1 MGHDK, CDR2 SYGVNS. CDR3 region: CASSGNLAGGTDTQYF. CDR3 bases: TGTGCCAGCAGTGGGAATCTAGCGGGGGGCACAGATACGCAGTATTTT.

The CDR3 DNA follows: TGTGCCAGAAGCTCGGGGCGGGAGGGCCCCTACGAGCAGTACTTC. Translation: CARSSGREGPYEQYF. The V call is TRBV5-3, the J call TRBJ2-7; the match to TRBD2 covers 9 bases. TRBV5-3 is identified as an open reading frame with a role that is uncertain. The CDR3 runs 15 residues. J was trimmed by 2 bases and V by 3 bases; bases with no gene match: 6.

As DNA, the CDR3 is TGTGCCAGCAGCTTAGTCAGGGTTGGAAACACCATATATTTT. Protein sequence: CASSLVRVGNTIYF. The rearrangement uses TRBV11-1 and TRBJ1-3; weak D call: TRBD1 (5 bases). The length of the CDR3 is 14 residues. Trimming took 1 base from V and 3 from J, leaving 7 bases between them. CDR1 and CDR2 (germline): SGHAT, FQDESV (reference sequence).

The CDR3 reads CASSTRLAGATYEQYF. CDR3 sequence (DNA): TGTGCCAGCAGCACCCGACTAGCGGGGGCAACCTACGAGCAGTACTTC. The chain uses TRBV7-2 and TRBJ2-7; 12 nucleotides match TRBD2. CDR1 is SGHTA, CDR2 FQGNSA, per germline. V shed 5 bases, J shed 2 bases, and the junction held 7 bases outside the gene matches. This CDR3 spans 16 amino acids.

In its sample, this clone was seen once. V is TRBV27 and J is TRBJ2-5; D is perhaps TRBD1 (6 bases). This CDR3 is built from 12 residues. Germline V lookup: CDR1 MNHEY, CDR2 SMNVEV (reference sequence). Trimming shortened V by 5 bases and J by 5 bases, and 9 bases separated the two germline ends. CDR3 region: CASSTRGETQYF. DNA for the CDR3: TGTGCCAGCAGTACCAGGGGTGAGACCCAGTACTTC.

This clone appeared once. The CDR3 is CASSQDGGTNLYGYTF. The CDR3 DNA reads TGTGCCAGCAGCCAAGATGGCGGGACCAACCTCTATGGCTACACCTTC. V is TRBV4-2 and J is TRBJ1-2, with D possibly TRBD1 on 5 matching bases. Germline V CDR1 and CDR2: LGHNA, YNFKEQ. Deletions cut 0 bases from V and 4 bases from J, with 15 bases between. The CDR3 totals 16 residues.

The V and J genes are TRBV29-1 and TRBJ1-2; TRBD1 is a possible D gene (6 bases). V lost 8 bases and J 4 bases, leaving 14 bases between the germline ends. Per the germline V gene, CDR1 is SQVTM and CDR2 is ANQGSEA. CDR3 length equals 12 residues. CDR3 in amino acids: CSIRGKGYGYTF. DNA of the CDR3: TGCAGCATTAGGGGGAAAGGCTATGGCTACACCTTC.

The chain joins TRBV6-1 to TRBJ1-6; 7 bases are shared with TRBD1. The CDR3 has 12 amino acids. Germline CDR1 MNHNS, CDR2 SASEGT. Losses at the gene ends were 7 bases for V and 6 bases for J; bases not matched to a gene: 0. The DNA for the CDR3 is TGTGCCAGCACAGGGGGTAATTCACCCCTCCACTTT. This gives the protein CASTGGNSPLHF.

The V call is TRBV5-1, the J call TRBJ1-1; D might be TRBD1 (5 bases). With 7 bases removed from V and 3 bases from J, the gap between germline ends came to 13 bases. The CDR3 loop spans 13 amino acids. Germline loops: CDR1 SGHRS, CDR2 YFSETQ. CDR3 sequence (DNA): TGCGCCAGCCAAGACGACAGTTACACTGAAGCTTTCTTT. It codes for CASQDDSYTEAFF.

V is TRBV7-2 and J is TRBJ2-1, with no clear D. The V gene's germline CDR1 is SGHTA and CDR2 FQGNSA. The CDR3 length is 12 residues. V was cut by 2 bases and J by 9 bases, with 8 bases left in between. Here the CDR3 reads CASSLSGGEQFF. In nucleotides, the CDR3 is TGTGCCAGCAGCTTATCGGGTGGTGAGCAGTTCTTC.

This chain connects TRBV15 to TRBJ1-1, with unresolved D. CDR3 length: 13 residues. The V end lost 2 bases, the J end lost 1 base, and 5 bases lay between the germline ends. Germline assignment: CDR1 LNHNV and CDR2 YYDKDF (reference sequence). For the CDR3, the DNA is TGTGCCACCAGCAGAAAGAGGAACACTGAAGCTTTCTTT. Protein product: CATSRKRNTEAFF.

V usage is TRBV5-1 and J usage is TRBJ2-1; no clear D. Germline loops: CDR1 SGHRS, CDR2 YFSETQ. Trimming removed 1 base at V and 0 bases at J, with 8 bases between. The CDR3 spans 15 residues. As DNA, the CDR3 is TGCGCCAGCAGCTTGTATACGGGCTCCTACAATGAGCAGTTCTTC. Its translation: CASSLYTGSYNEQFF.

The V and J genes are TRBV7-9 and TRBJ2-7; 10 nucleotides match TRBD2. V lost 1 base and J lost 3; bases outside the gene matches: 3. The CDR3 is 15 residues long. Germline CDR1 reads SEHNR; CDR2 reads FQNEAQ (reference sequence). DNA for the CDR3: TGTGCCAGCAGCTTAGAGGCTAGCGGGGGCTACGAGCAGTACTTC. Translating gives CASSLEASGGYEQYF. Complete variable domain (other parts from reference TRBV7-9 and TRBJ2-7): DTGVSQNPRHKITKRGQNVTFRCDPISEHNRLYWYRQTLGQGPEFLTYFQNEAQLEKSRLLSDRFSAERPKGSFSTLEIQRTEQGDSAMYLCASSLEASGGYEQYFGPGTRLTVT.